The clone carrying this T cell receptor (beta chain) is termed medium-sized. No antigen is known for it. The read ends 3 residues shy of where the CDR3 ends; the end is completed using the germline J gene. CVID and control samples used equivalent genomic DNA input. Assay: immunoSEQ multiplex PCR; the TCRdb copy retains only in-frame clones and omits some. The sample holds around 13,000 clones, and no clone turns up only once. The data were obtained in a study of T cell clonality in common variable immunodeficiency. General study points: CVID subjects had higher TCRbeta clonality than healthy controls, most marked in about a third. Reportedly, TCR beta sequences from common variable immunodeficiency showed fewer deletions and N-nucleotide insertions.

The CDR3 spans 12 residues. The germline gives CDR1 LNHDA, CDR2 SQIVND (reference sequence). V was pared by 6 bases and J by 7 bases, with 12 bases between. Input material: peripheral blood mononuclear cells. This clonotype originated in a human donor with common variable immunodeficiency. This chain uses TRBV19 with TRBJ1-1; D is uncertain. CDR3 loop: CASSLRRVEAFF. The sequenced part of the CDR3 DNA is TGTGCCAGTAGCCTAAGGAGGGTTGAA.